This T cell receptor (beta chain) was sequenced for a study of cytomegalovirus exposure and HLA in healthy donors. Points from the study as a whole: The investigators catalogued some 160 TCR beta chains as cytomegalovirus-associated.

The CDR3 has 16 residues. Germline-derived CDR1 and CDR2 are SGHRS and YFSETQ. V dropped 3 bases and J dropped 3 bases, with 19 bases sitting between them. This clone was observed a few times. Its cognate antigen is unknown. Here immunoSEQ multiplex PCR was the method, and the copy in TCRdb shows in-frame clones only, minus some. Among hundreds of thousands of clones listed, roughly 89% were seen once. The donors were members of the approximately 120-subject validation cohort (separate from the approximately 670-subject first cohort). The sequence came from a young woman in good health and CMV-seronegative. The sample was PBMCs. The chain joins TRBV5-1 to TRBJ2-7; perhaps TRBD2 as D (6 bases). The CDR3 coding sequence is TGCGCCAGCAGCTCCCCGATAGGCGGGGCCGGCTACGAGCAGTACTTC. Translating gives CASSSPIGGAGYEQYF.